These 11 T cell receptor beta chains came from one sample sequenced in a study of blood T cell repertoires in COVID-19. Assay used: immunoSEQ multiplex PCR; TCRdb lists only in-frame clones, some missing. Found here are around 250,000 clones, about nine tenths of them singletons; the top ten hold 4.1%. The sequencing input was PBMCs or T cells enriched from blood (not recorded which). The receptors shown here come from a woman aged 25 to 45 with acute COVID-19.

The V gene is TRBV7-2, the J gene TRBJ1-1, with 9 positions matching TRBD1. The J segment lost 4 bases and the V segment lost 4 bases, leaving 13 bases of the junction unmatched. Germline V gene lookup returns CDR1 SGHTA and CDR2 FQGNSA. This CDR3 is built from 17 residues. CDR3 nucleotides: TGTGCCAGCAGCTGGCTGGGACAGGGTGGTTTCGGCACTGAAGCTTTCTTT. Protein sequence: CASSWLGQGGFGTEAFF.

This clone was observed once. The chain employs TRBV28 and TRBJ2-7, with 7 bases identical to TRBD2. From germline, CDR1 is MDHEN and CDR2 SYDVKM. The CDR3 has 15 amino acids. V gave up 1 base and J gave up 0 bases; unmatched junction bases: 3. CDR3 loop: CASSLLRTSSYEQYF. The CDR3 nucleotides are TGTGCCAGCAGTTTATTACGGACTAGCTCCTACGAGCAGTACTTC.

The J gene is TRBJ2-7, the V gene TRBV10-3; 8 bases line up with TRBD1. V shed 10 bases, J shed 4 bases, and the junction held 9 bases outside the gene matches. Germline CDR1 is ENHRY and CDR2 is SYGVKD. The CDR3 contains 13 residues. The CDR3 reads CATGGQDVYEQYF. In nucleotides, the CDR3 is TGTGCCACCGGGGGACAGGACGTGTACGAGCAGTACTTC.

The chain employs TRBV2 and TRBJ2-7; TRBD2 matches at 10 bases. In germline, CDR1 is SNHLY, CDR2 FYNNEI. The V and J ends lost 3 bases and 4 bases, in that order; junction bases with no gene match: 3. The CDR3 runs 14 residues. The CDR3 sequence is CASSDPSGGYEQYF. In DNA, the CDR3 is TGTGCCAGCAGTGACCCTAGCGGGGGATACGAGCAGTACTTC.

The chain combines TRBV18 with TRBJ2-1; 10 positions agree with TRBD2. CDR3 length: 15 amino acids. Losses at the gene ends were 3 bases for V and 7 bases for J; bases not matched to a gene: 6. The germline V gene has CDR1 KGHSH and CDR2 LQKENI. The CDR3 DNA reads as TGTGCCAGCTCACCTTCTAGCGGGAGTGATAATGAGCAGTTCTTC. It translates to CASSPSSGSDNEQFF.

This rearrangement joins TRBV24-1 to TRBJ2-1; D possibly corresponds to TRBD1 (5 bases). With 2 bases removed from V and 8 bases from J, the gap between germline ends came to 9 bases. The germline CDR1 and CDR2 sequences are KGHDR and SFDVKD. There are 13 residues in the CDR3. In DNA form, the CDR3 reads TGTGCCACCAGTGATTATAAGGGGTATGAGCAGTTCTTC. This codes for CATSDYKGYEQFF.

V gene TRBV18 combines with J gene TRBJ2-7; 9 bases fit TRBD2. Trimming cost V 6 bases and J 6 bases; bases outside gene matches: 12. CDR3 length: 15 amino acids. Germline V gives CDR1 KGHSH, CDR2 LQKENI. The CDR3 sequence: CASSHGSGRDREQYF. The DNA of the CDR3 is TGTGCCAGCTCGCACGGTAGCGGGAGAGATCGCGAGCAGTACTTC.

This chain links TRBV10-1 with TRBJ2-7; TRBD1 matches at 9 bases. J gave up 0 bases and V 6 bases, and 6 bases lay outside the gene matches. Germline V gene sequence: CDR1 WNHNN, CDR2 SYGVQD (reference sequence). The CDR3 covers 15 residues. CDR3 bases: TGCGCCAGCAGCCTGGACAGGGGAAGCTCCTACGAGCAGTACTTC. Translated: CASSLDRGSSYEQYF.

The chain recombines TRBV30 with TRBJ1-4, with 7 positions matching TRBD1. This CDR3 is built from 15 residues. Germline assignment: CDR1 GTSNPN and CDR2 SVGIG (reference sequence). With V trimmed by 0 bases and J by 8 bases, 9 bases remained unmatched. The chain's CDR3 is CAWSVQGSLDEKLFF. For the CDR3, the DNA is TGTGCCTGGAGTGTACAGGGGAGTTTAGACGAAAAACTGTTTTTT. Full variable domain (outside the CDR3, taken from reference TRBV30 and TRBJ1-4): SQTIHQWPATLVQPVGSPLSLECTVEGTSNPNLYWYRQAAGRGLQLLFYSVGIGQISSEVPQNLSASRPQDRQFILSSKKLLLSDSGFYLCAWSVQGSLDEKLFFGSGTQLSVL.

Turning to this clone: An end of the junction differs from the germline gene, which may be a read error. The CDR3 spells CSVESRTGGNAEAFF. The CDR3, as DNA: TGCAGCGTTGAATCCCGGACAGGGGGGAACGCTGAAGCTTTCTTT. This chain joins TRBV29-1 and TRBJ1-1, with 10 bases lining up with TRBD1. The CDR3 is 15 residues long. Germline V lookup: CDR1 SQVTM, CDR2 ANQGSEA.

This clone was seen only a few times. The chain has TRBV7-3 and TRBJ1-1; D uncertain. The V gene lost 3 bases and the J gene lost 1 base, with 6 bases spanning the gap. The CDR3 is 13 amino acids. CDR1 is SGHTA and CDR2 is FQGTGA in the germline V gene. Here the CDR3 DNA reads TGTGCCAGCAGCTTCTGGCCGAACACTGAAGCTTTCTTT. This sequence encodes CASSFWPNTEAFF.